This TCR beta chain comes out of a study of beta chain features in type 1 diabetes. About this clone: As yet, its antigen is unknown. A read error may account for a junction end that differs from germline.

cDNA synthesis used the whole RNA isolate, giving expressed TCRB sequences. The repertoire was sequenced with immunoSEQ multiplex PCR; TCRdb's copy has only in-frame clones and lacks some. The table records approximately 340,000 clones, less than 15% of them present only once. Study findings and constraints: Researchers report that Type 1 diabetes patients had moderately but significantly shorter TCRB CDR3s across all four CD4+ subsets.

The CDR3 contains 12 residues. Germline V CDR1 and CDR2: SQVTM, ANQGSEA. The sequence was collected from a woman between 18 and 29 years old in good health. This rearrangement joins TRBV29-1 to TRBJ1-2, with D perhaps matching TRBD1 (5 bases). The material sequenced was naive CD4+ T cells from blood. CDR3 sequence reads: CSVVREDYGYTF. In DNA, the CDR3 is TGCAGCGTTGTCAGGGAGGACTACGGCTACACCTTC.